The 10 T cell receptor beta chains in this list originate from one sample, sequenced in a study of beta chain features in type 1 diabetes. Reverse transcription of all isolated RNA meant that expressed TCRB transcripts were sequenced. TCRdb's copy holds only in-frame clones and misses some; the assay was immunoSEQ multiplex PCR. The sample has approximately 120,000 clones; approximately 39% are singletons. The material sequenced was stem cell memory CD4+ T cells from blood. The receptors derive from a woman between 18 and 29 years old in good health.

This chain uses TRBV4-2 with TRBJ1-2; D ambiguous. The V and J ends lost 4 bases and 9 bases respectively, with 15 bases between them. The CDR3 sequence is 13 residues long. Germline V gene data show CDR1 as LGHNA and CDR2 as YNFKEQ. The CDR3 is CASSPPGSTSYTF. CDR3 bases: TGTGCCAGCAGCCCCCCTGGGAGTACTAGCTACACCTTC.

This clone was counted between two and nine times. The chain employs TRBV18 and TRBJ2-1; 7 nucleotides agree with TRBD2. CDR3 length: 15 amino acids. Germline V gives CDR1 KGHSH, CDR2 LQKENI. Trimming took 0 bases from V and 5 from J; bases not matched to a gene: 4. CDR3 sequence reads: CASSPPGLGNNEQFF. The CDR3 DNA sequence: TGTGCCAGCTCACCACCTGGACTAGGAAACAATGAGCAGTTCTTC.

The chain has TRBV7-6 and TRBJ2-3, with 7 positions matching TRBD2. CDR1 and CDR2 (germline): SGHVS, FNYEAQ. The CDR3 is 14 residues long. Unmatched junction bases numbered 6, after V lost 8 bases and J lost 1 base. The CDR3: CASLKRDGTDTQYF. The CDR3 region has the DNA TGTGCCAGCCTAAAGCGGGACGGCACAGATACGCAGTATTTT.

The chain is built from TRBV2 and TRBJ2-5; 8 bases agree with TRBD2. V was pared by 5 bases and J by 5 bases, with 13 bases of the junction left unmatched. Germline V gene sequence: CDR1 SNHLY, CDR2 FYNNEI. The CDR3 is 16 residues long. The CDR3 region is CASSSRGRLGPETQYF. Written as DNA, the CDR3 is TGTGCCAGCAGTTCCCGCGGGAGGCTGGGTCCGGAGACCCAGTACTTC.

V gene TRBV6-5 combines with J gene TRBJ2-5; D not resolved. The CDR3 runs 14 residues. The V end was cut by 7 bases, the J end by 1 base, with 13 bases between. Germline-derived CDR1 and CDR2 are MNHEY and SVGAGI. CDR3 coding DNA: TGTGCCAGCACTCCCCAGGCCCCCCAAGAGACCCAGTACTTC. Translation: CASTPQAPQETQYF.

This clone appeared a few times. The CDR3, as DNA: TGTGCCAGCAGTCTAAGGTGGGACTTGTACCAAGAGACCCAGTACTTC. Its protein product is CASSLRWDLYQETQYF. J is TRBJ2-5 and V is TRBV2; D may be TRBD2 (6 bases). Germline CDR1 SNHLY, CDR2 FYNNEI. The CDR3 is 16 residues long. Deletions cut 5 bases from V and 0 bases from J, with 16 bases between.

CDR3 sequence reads: CASSKTGGVNRRAFF. As DNA, the CDR3 is TGTGCCAGCAGTAAAACGGGGGGGGTAAATCGGAGAGCTTTCTTT. The chain recombines TRBV27 with TRBJ1-1; a possible D gene is TRBD1 (5 bases). The CDR3 is 15 amino acids. The V end was cut by 5 bases, the J end by 10 bases, with 23 bases between. Germline lookup yields CDR1 MNHEY and CDR2 SMNVEV (reference sequence).

The gene calls are TRBV2 and TRBJ2-7; D remains unclear. Per the germline V gene, CDR1 is SNHLY and CDR2 is FYNNEI. The CDR3 loop spans 14 amino acids. V gave up 4 bases and J gave up 1 base, with 11 bases separating them. The CDR3 nucleotides are TGTGCCAGCAGTGTGGAGAAAGGATCCTACGAGCAGTACTTC. Its translation: CASSVEKGSYEQYF. Together with reference TRBV2 and TRBJ2-7, the CDR3 gives the full variable domain: EPEVTQTPSHQVTQMGQEVILRCVPISNHLYFYWYRQILGQKVEFLVSFYNNEISEKSEIFDDQFSVERPDGSNFTLKIRSTKLEDSAMYFCASSVEKGSYEQYFGPGTRLTVT.

This clone was detected a few times. V usage is TRBV15 and J usage is TRBJ1-2; D ambiguous. The CDR3 extends over 12 amino acids. V was clipped by 3 bases and J by 2 bases, with 4 bases between them. Germline CDR1 is LNHNV and CDR2 is YYDKDF (reference sequence). CDR3 nucleotides: TGTGCCACCAGCAGTCAGAACTATGGCTACACCTTC. Protein sequence: CATSSQNYGYTF.

The rearrangement uses TRBV25-1 and TRBJ2-3; TRBD2 aligns across 8 bases. This CDR3 spans 15 amino acids. Per germline, CDR1 MGHDK and CDR2 SYGVNS. J was trimmed by 7 bases and V by 1 base; bases with no gene match: 7. CDR3 region: CASSEFGGRKNTQYF. The CDR3 bases are TGTGCCAGCAGTGAATTCGGCGGGAGGAAAAATACGCAGTATTTT.